A selection of T cell receptor beta chains follows, all from one sample in a study of blood T cell repertoires in COVID-19. Assay: immunoSEQ multiplex PCR; the TCRdb copy retains only in-frame clones and omits some. Of roughly 410,000 clones in the sample, roughly 86% were seen once. Material: peripheral blood. All receptors derive from a woman aged 55-69 years with COVID-19, enrolled during active disease. Both conserved end residues are part of each CDR3. The order of the fields is clone size, V gene, J gene, D gene, CDR3 protein, CDR3 DNA. The D gene is left open where the match is weak. Clone sizes are given selectively: once, few, many, or a class where the clone is expanded.

abundance: NA; v_gene: TRBV11-2; j_gene: TRBJ2-7; d_gene: NA; CDR3aa: CASSLVDGGSYEQYF; CDR3nt: TGTGCCAGCAGCTTGGTTGACGGGGGCTCCTACGAGCAGTACTTC
abundance: NA; v_gene: TRBV6-5; j_gene: TRBJ1-6; d_gene: NA; CDR3aa: CASSYNSGSPLHF; CDR3nt: TGTGCCAGCAGTTATAACTCGGGTTCACCCCTCCACTTT
abundance: NA; v_gene: TRBV19; j_gene: TRBJ1-5; d_gene: NA; CDR3aa: CASRRVYDYSNQPQHF; CDR3nt: TGTGCCAGTAGGAGGGTCTACGATTATAGCAATCAGCCCCAGCATTTT
abundance: NA; v_gene: TRBV28; j_gene: TRBJ1-6; d_gene: NA; CDR3aa: CASSFRRGRSPLHF; CDR3nt: TGTGCCAGCAGTTTCCGCAGGGGACGATCACCCCTCCACTTT
abundance: few; v_gene: TRBV3-1/TRBV3-2; j_gene: TRBJ2-1; d_gene: NA; CDR3aa: CASSPSGDPSYNEQFF; CDR3nt: TGTGCCAGCAGCCCTTCGGGGGACCCCTCCTACAATGAGCAGTTCTTC
abundance: NA; v_gene: TRBV7-5; j_gene: TRBJ2-7; d_gene: NA; CDR3aa: CARSLLTETSIHEQYF; CDR3nt: TGTGCCAGAAGCTTACTCACCGAGACTAGTATTCACGAGCAGTACTTC
abundance: NA; v_gene: TRBV6-1; j_gene: TRBJ2-4; d_gene: TRBD1; CDR3aa: CASSEEGARVKNIQYF; CDR3nt: TGTGCCAGCAGTGAAGAGGGGGCGAGGGTCAAAAACATTCAGTACTTC
abundance: once; v_gene: TRBV9; j_gene: TRBJ2-2; d_gene: NA; CDR3aa: CASSVGRGITGELFF; CDR3nt: TGTGCCAGCAGCGTCGGACGGGGGATAACCGGGGAGCTGTTTTTT
abundance: NA; v_gene: TRBV25-1; j_gene: TRBJ2-5; d_gene: NA; CDR3aa: CASSAPRLLFRETQYF; CDR3nt: TGTGCCAGCAGTGCCCCAAGACTGCTTTTTCGAGAGACCCAGTACTTC
abundance: NA; v_gene: TRBV28; j_gene: TRBJ2-7; d_gene: TRBD1; CDR3aa: CASSLGGDRAYEQYF; CDR3nt: TGTGCCAGCAGTTTGGGCGGGGACAGGGCCTACGAGCAGTACTTC
abundance: NA; v_gene: TRBV5-1; j_gene: TRBJ2-7; d_gene: TRBD1; CDR3aa: CASSSRDRGYEQYF; CDR3nt: TGCGCCAGCAGCAGCCGGGACAGGGGCTACGAGCAGTACTTC
abundance: NA; v_gene: TRBV2; j_gene: TRBJ2-1; d_gene: NA; CDR3aa: CVSIRDNDNEQFF; CDR3nt: TGTGTCAGCATCCGGGACAACGACAATGAGCAGTTCTTC
abundance: NA; v_gene: TRBV28; j_gene: TRBJ1-2; d_gene: NA; CDR3aa: CASRLDTVRKGYTF; CDR3nt: TGTGCCAGCAGACTAGACACGGTTAGGAAGGGTTACACCTTC
abundance: NA; v_gene: TRBV28; j_gene: TRBJ2-7; d_gene: NA; CDR3aa: CASSRTAKRGDEQYF; CDR3nt: TGTGCCAGCAGTAGGACAGCTAAGAGGGGAGACGAGCAGTACTTC
abundance: NA; v_gene: TRBV7-2; j_gene: TRBJ2-3; d_gene: NA; CDR3aa: CASSLVGGKDTQYF; CDR3nt: TGTGCCAGCAGCTTAGTGGGGGGAAAAGATACGCAGTATTTT